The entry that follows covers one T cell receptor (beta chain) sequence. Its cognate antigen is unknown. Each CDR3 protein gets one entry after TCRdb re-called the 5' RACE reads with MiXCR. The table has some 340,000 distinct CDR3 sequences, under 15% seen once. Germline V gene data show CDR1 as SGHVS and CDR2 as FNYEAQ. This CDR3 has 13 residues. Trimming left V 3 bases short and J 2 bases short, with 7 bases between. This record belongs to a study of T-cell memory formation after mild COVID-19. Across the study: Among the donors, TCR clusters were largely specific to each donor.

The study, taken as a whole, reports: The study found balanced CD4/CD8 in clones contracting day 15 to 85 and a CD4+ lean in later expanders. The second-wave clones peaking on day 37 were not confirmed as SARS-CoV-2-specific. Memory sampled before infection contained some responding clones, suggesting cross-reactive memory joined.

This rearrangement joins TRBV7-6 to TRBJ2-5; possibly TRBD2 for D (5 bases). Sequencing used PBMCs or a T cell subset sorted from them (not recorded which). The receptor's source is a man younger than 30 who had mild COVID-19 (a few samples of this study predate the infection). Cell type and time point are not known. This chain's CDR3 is CASSFREQETQYF. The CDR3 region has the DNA TGTGCCAGCAGCTTCCGGGAACAAGAGACCCAGTACTTC.